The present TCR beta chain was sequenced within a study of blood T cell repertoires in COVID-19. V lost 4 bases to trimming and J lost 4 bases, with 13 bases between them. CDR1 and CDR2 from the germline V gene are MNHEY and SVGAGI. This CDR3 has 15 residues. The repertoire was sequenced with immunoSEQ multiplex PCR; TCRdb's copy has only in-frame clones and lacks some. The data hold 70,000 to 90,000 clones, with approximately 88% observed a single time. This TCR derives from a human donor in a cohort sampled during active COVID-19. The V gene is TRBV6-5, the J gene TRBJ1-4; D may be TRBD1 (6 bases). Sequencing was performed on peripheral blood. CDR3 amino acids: CASSSAGADNEKLFF. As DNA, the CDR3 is TGTGCCAGCAGTTCAGCAGGGGCGGATAATGAAAAACTGTTTTTT.